In its sample, the clone carrying this TCR beta chain was seen a few times. The antigen remains undetermined. Germline V gene data show CDR1 as DFQATT and CDR2 as SNEGSKA (reference sequence). The V end lost 2 bases, the J end lost 4 bases, and 20 bases lay between the germline ends. The CDR3 is 16 residues long. MiXCR was run by TCRdb on the RT-PCR reads, yielding one entry per CDR3 protein. This sample yields 290,000 or so distinct CDR3 sequences, of which approximately 20% are seen a single time; over 9% belongs to the top ten. This sample stems from a study of response to subunit inactivated influenza vaccine. General study points: Every seasonal influenza vaccination brings in few new T cells, the authors suggested.

V gene TRBV20-1 combines with J gene TRBJ2-5, with D possibly being TRBD1 (5 bases). This TCR was sampled from a man aged 50-75 years who received an inactivated influenza vaccine. The material sequenced was PBMCs from blood, taken less than 22 months after vaccination. CDR3: CSARFKGREKRETQYF. The DNA for the CDR3 is TGCAGTGCTAGATTCAAAGGCAGGGAAAAAAGAGAGACCCAGTACTTC.